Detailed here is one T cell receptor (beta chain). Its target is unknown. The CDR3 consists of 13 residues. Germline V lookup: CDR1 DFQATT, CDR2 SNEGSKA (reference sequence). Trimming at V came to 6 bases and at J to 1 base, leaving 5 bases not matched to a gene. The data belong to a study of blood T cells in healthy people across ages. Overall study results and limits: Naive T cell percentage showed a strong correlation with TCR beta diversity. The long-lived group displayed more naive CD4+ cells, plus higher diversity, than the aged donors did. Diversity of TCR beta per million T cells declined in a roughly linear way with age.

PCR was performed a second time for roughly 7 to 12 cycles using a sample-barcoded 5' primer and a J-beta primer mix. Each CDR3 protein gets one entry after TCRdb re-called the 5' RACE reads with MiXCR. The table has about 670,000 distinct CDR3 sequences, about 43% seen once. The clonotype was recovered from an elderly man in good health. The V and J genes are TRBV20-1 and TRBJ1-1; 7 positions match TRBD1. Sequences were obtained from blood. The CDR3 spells CSAPRGANTEAFF. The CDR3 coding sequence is TGCAGTGCCCCCAGGGGGGCGAACACTGAAGCTTTCTTT.